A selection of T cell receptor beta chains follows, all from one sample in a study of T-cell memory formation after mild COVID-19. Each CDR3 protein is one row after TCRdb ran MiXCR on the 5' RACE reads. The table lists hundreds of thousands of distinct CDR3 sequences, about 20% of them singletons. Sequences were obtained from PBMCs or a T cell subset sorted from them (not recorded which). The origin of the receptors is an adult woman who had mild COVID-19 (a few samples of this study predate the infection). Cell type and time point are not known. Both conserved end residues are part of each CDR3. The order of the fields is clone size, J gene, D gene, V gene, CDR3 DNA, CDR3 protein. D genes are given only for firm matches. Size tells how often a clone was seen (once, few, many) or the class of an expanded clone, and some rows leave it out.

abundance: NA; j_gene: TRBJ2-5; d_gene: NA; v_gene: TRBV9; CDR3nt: TGTGCCAGCAGCGTAGGATTAATAGGGGAGACCCAGTACTTC; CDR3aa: CASSVGLIGETQYF
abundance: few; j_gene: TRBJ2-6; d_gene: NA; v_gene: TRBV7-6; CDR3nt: TGTGCCAGCAGCTTAGCGAAGGGTGGTGGGGCCAACGTCCTGACTTTC; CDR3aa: CASSLAKGGGANVLTF
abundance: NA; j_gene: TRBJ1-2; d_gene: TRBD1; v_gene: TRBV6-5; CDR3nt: TGTGCCAGCAGTTACCAGGGGGACAGTAACTATGGCTACACCTTC; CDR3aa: CASSYQGDSNYGYTF
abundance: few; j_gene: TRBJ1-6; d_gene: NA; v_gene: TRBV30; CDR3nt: TGTGCCTGGAGTACCTCACGGACAAAGACAAGCCCTTCACCCCTCCACTTT; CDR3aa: CAWSTSRTKTSPSPLHF
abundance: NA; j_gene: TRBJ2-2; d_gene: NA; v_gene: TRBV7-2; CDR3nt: TGTGCCAGCAGCCGCAACAACATGAACACCGGGGAGCTGTTTTTT; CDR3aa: CASSRNNMNTGELFF
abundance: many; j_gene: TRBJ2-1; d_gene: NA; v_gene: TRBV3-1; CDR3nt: TGTGCCAGCAGCGAAACTGGAAACTCCTACAATGAGCAGTTCTTC; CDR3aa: CASSETGNSYNEQFF
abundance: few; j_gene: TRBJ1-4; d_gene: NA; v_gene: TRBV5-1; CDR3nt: TGCGCCAGCAGCTTGGACGGGGGCCCGAATGAAAAACTGTTTTTT; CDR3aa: CASSLDGGPNEKLFF
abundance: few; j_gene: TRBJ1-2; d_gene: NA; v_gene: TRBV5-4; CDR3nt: TGTGCCAGCAGCCAGGGACGGATCTATGGCTACACCTTC; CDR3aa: CASSQGRIYGYTF
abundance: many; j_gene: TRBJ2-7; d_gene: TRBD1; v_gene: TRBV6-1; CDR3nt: TGTGCCAGCAGACCACTGGGACAGCAATCCTACGAGCAGTACTTC; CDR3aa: CASRPLGQQSYEQYF
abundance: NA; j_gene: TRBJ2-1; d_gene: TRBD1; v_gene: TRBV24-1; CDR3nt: TGTGCCACCAGTGATTTCCGGGGACAGTCCAATGAGCAGTTCTTC; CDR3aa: CATSDFRGQSNEQFF
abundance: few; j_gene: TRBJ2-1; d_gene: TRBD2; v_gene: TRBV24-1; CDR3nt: TGTGCCACCAGTGATTTCCGAAGTAGCGGGTCGTCCTACAATGAGCAGTTCTTC; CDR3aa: CATSDFRSSGSSYNEQFF
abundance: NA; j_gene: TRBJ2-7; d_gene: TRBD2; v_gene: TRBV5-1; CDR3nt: TGCGCCAGCAGCTTGGGGGCGGGAGCGCCCTACGAGCAGTACTTC; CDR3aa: CASSLGAGAPYEQYF
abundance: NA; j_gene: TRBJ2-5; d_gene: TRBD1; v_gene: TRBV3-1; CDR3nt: TGTGCCAGCAGCCAAGTGGGGGACAGGCCCCAAGAGACCCAGTACTTC; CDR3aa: CASSQVGDRPQETQYF
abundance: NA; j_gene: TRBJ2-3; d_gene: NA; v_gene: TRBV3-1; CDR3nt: TGTGCCAGCAGGCCCGGTGGAACTAGCACAGATACGCAGTATTTT; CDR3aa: CASRPGGTSTDTQYF
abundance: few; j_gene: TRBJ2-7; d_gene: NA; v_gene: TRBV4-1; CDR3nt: TGCGCCAGCAGCCAAGCACAGGCCTCCTACGAGCAGTACTTC; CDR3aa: CASSQAQASYEQYF
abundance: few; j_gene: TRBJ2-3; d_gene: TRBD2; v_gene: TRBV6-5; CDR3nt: TGTGCCACCCGGTCGGGGGGGAGTACGCAGTATTTT; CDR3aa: CATRSGGSTQYF
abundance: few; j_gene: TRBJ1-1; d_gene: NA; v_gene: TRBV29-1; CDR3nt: TGCAGCGTTGTCGACAGGAGCGGCACTGAAGCTTTCTTT; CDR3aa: CSVVDRSGTEAFF
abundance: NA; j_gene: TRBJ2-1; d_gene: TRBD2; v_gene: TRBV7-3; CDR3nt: TGTGCCAGCAGCTTACAGGCTAGCGGAAGCTCCTACAATGAGCAGTTCTTC; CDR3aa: CASSLQASGSSYNEQFF
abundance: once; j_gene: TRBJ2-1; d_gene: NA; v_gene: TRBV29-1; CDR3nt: TGCAGCGTTGAAAGGTCTCGGGGGAATGAGCAGTTCTTC; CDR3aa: CSVERSRGNEQFF
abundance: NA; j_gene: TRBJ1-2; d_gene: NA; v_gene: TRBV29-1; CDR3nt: TGCAGCGTTGAAAATTCTCCGGGGAACTATGGCTACACCTTC; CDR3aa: CSVENSPGNYGYTF
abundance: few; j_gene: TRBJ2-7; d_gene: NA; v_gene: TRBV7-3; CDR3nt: TGTGCCAGCAGCTGGGGACCGACCTACGAGCAGTACTTC; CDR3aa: CASSWGPTYEQYF
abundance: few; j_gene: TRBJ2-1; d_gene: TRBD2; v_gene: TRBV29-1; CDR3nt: TGCAGCGTTGTAGCTAGCGGGAGGCGCAATGAGCAGTTCTTC; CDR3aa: CSVVASGRRNEQFF
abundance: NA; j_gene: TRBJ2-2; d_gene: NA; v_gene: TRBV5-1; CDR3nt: TGCGCCAGCAGCTTAAGGATCGGCAGGGAGACCGGGGAGCTGTTTTTT; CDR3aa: CASSLRIGRETGELFF
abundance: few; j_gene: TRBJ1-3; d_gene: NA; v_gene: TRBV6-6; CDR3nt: TGTGCCAGCAGGCCTCCGGGAGAAGGAAACACCATATATTTT; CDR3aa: CASRPPGEGNTIYF
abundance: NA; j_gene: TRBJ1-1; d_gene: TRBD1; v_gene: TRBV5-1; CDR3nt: TGCGCCAGCGATTCCGGGACAGGGCCCACTGAAGCTTTCTTT; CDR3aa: CASDSGTGPTEAFF
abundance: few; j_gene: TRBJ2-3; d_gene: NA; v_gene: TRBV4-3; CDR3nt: TGCGCCAGCAGCCAAGATGGGTCAGCGTCTATCACAGATACGCAGTATTTT; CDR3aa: CASSQDGSASITDTQYF
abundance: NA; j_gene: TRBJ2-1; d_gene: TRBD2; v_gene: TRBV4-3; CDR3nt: TGCGCCAGCAGCCAAGTTGGACTAGCGGACTACAATGAGCAGTTCTTC; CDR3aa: CASSQVGLADYNEQFF
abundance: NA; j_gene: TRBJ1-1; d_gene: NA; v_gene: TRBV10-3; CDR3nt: TGTGCCATCAGTGACGGCAGACTGAACACTGAAGCTTTCTTT; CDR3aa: CAISDGRLNTEAFF
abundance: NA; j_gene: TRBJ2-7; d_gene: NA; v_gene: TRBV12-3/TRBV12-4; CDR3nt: TGTGCCAGCAGTCCGGGGGGCGTAGCCTACGAGCAGTACTTC; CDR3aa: CASSPGGVAYEQYF
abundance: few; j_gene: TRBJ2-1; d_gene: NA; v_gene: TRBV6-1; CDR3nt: TGTGCCAGCAGTGTATCACAGGGAGGTCACAATGAGCAGTTCTTC; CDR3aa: CASSVSQGGHNEQFF
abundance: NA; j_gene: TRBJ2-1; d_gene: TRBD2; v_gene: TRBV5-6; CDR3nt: TGTGCCAGCAGCTTGGGACTAGCGGTCTATGAGCAGTTCTTC; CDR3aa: CASSLGLAVYEQFF
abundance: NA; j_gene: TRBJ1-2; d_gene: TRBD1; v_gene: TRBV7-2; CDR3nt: TGTGCCAGCAGCTTAATCGGGACAGACGGAGCTAACTATGGCTACACCTTC; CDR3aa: CASSLIGTDGANYGYTF
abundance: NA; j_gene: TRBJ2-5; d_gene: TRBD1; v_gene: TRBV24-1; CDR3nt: TGTGCCACCAGTGCTTTGACAGGGGGCTTGGGAGAGACCCAGTACTTC; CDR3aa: CATSALTGGLGETQYF
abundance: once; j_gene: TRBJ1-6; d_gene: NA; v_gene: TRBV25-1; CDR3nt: TGTGCCAGCAGTGACACAGGGTATGGTTCACCCCTCCACTTT; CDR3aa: CASSDTGYGSPLHF
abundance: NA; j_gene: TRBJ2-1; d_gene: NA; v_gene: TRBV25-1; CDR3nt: TGTGCCAGCAGTGAATTAGGAGGGGGGAGTGAGCAGTTCTTC; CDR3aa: CASSELGGGSEQFF
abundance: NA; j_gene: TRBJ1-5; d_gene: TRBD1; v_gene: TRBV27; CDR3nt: TGTGCCAGCAGTTTATCTTTGACGACCGGGACAGGGAGCAATCAGCCCCAGCATTTT; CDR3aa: CASSLSLTTGTGSNQPQHF
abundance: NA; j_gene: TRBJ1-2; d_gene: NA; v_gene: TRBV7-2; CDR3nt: TGTGCCAGCAGAACAGGGAGTCAAAACTATGGCTACACCTTC; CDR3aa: CASRTGSQNYGYTF
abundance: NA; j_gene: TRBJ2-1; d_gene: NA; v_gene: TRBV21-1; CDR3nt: TGTGCCAGCACCCTAGCGGGAGTTAACAATGAGCAGTTCTTC; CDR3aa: CASTLAGVNNEQFF
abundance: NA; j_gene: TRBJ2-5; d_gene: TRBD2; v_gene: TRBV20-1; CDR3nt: TGCAGTGCTAGAGTAGGGGGACTAGCGGGAGTTGCCGGAGAGACCCAGTACTTC; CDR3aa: CSARVGGLAGVAGETQYF
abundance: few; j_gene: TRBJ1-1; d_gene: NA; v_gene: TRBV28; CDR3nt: TGTGCCAGCAGTTTCGGGGGCGCGAACACTGAAGCTTTCTTT; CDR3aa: CASSFGGANTEAFF
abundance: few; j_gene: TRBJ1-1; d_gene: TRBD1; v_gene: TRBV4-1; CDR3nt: TGCGCCAGCAGCCGAGGGGCGCGCGTAACAGGGGGCTTAACTGAAGCTTTCTTT; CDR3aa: CASSRGARVTGGLTEAFF
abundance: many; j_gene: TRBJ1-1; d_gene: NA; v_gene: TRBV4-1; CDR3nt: TGCGCCAGCAGCCAAGAAGCAGGGAACACTGAAGCTTTCTTT; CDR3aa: CASSQEAGNTEAFF
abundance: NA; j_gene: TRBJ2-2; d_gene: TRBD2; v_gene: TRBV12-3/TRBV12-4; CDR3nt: TGTGCCAGCACCCCAGGGACCGGGAGGTCGCACACCGGGGAGCTGTTTTTT; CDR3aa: CASTPGTGRSHTGELFF
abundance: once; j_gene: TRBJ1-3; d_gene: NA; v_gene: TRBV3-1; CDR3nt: TGTGCCAGCAGCCAAGAAGCAGGGGCGGGAAACACCATATATTTT; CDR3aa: CASSQEAGAGNTIYF
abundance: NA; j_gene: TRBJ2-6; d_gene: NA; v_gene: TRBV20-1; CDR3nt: TGCAGTGCTAGTATTAGGTTAAGTGGGGCCAACGTCCTGACTTTC; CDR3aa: CSASIRLSGANVLTF
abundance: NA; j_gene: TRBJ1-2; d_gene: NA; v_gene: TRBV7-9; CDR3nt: TGTGCCAGCAGCACAAACGGCCTGGGGTATGGCTACACCTTC; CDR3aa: CASSTNGLGYGYTF
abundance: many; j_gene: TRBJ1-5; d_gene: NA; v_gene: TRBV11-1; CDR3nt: TGTGCCAGCAGCTTACAGGAGACCCAGCCCCAGCATTTT; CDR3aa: CASSLQETQPQHF
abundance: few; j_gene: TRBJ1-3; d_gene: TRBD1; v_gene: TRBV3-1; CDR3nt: TGTGCCAGCAGCCAGGGGTCCGCGACAGGGCTTTCTGGAAACACCATATATTTT; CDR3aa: CASSQGSATGLSGNTIYF